This T cell receptor beta chain originates from a study of cytomegalovirus exposure and HLA in healthy donors. Overall study: The study placed around 80% of its 398 genotyped donors in the Caucasian-associated ancestry cluster.

PCR used 60 Vbeta primers and 13 Jbeta primers. Generated by immunoSEQ multiplex PCR, the TCRdb table keeps only in-frame clones and is missing some. Of around 150,000 clones detected, 60% to 80% appear once; the ten largest clones hold 0.66%. This CDR3 contains 15 residues. Germline V lookup: CDR1 MNHEY, CDR2 SVGAGI. The receptor was isolated from a male donor in good health and CMV-seronegative. Material for sequencing was PBMCs. This chain connects TRBV6-5 to TRBJ2-5; D gene uncertain. The J call may be incorrect, as the DNA end agrees better with TRBJ2-7. The CDR3 nucleotides are TGTGCCAGCAGAACTGCGGTCGGATTACACTACGAGCAGTACTTC. Translated: CASRTAVGLHYEQYF.